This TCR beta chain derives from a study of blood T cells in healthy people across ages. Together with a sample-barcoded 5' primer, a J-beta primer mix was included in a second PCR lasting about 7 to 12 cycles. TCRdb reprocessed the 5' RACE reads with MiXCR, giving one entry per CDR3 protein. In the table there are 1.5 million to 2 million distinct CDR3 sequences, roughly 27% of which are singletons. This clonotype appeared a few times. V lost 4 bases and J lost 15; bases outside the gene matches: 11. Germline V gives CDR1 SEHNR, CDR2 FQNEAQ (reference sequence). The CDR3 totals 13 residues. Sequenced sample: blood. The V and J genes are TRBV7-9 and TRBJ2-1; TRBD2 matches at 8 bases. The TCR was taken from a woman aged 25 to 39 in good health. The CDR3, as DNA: TGTGCCAGCAGCTCCGGACTAGCAGGATCTCGGTTCTTC. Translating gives CASSSGLAGSRFF.